This entry describes one T cell receptor (beta chain). Only a few counts were recorded for this clonotype. Its specific antigen is unknown. Base-call qualities are not available, and no considerably larger clone is one nucleotide away. The library was produced with PCR. Sequencing used an Illumina HiSeq 2500. To reduce PCR and sequencing biases, unique molecular identifiers were built into the TCR beta cDNA libraries. Approximately 500,000 cDNA molecules were obtained per 1 to 10 million input T cells, so each molecule approximated one T cell. The patient libraries were prepared and sequenced with the same protocol used for the earlier healthy control dataset. Within a given batch, samples were prepared together, multiplexed and sequenced on the same HiSeq lane. As for the original processing: MIGEC was used to process the raw barcoded reads, and molecular identifier groups with only a single read were discarded before consensus assembly and CDR3 extraction. VDJtools was used for post-analysis of the clonotype tables, with diversity normalized by down-sampling every dataset to the smallest sample size. Repertoire overlap clustering matched CDR3 amino acid but not nucleotide sequences to correct batch-related cross-sample contamination. In-frame beta chains were kept once TCRdb had trimmed the public reads at Q25 with fastp and called clones with MiXCR. Each entry is one CDR3 protein sequence, shown with its most common DNA and genes. TCRdb, rather than the study authors, made the V and J calls. Counted in this sample were hundreds of thousands of distinct CDR3 sequences; approximately 34% of them appeared once. The top ten clonotypes cover more than 4% of the sample.

TCR beta repertoires were profiled from peripheral blood of 10 to 15 young patients with multiple sclerosis to demonstrate the VDJtools post-analysis software. The multiple sclerosis patients were children and adolescents between 6 and 15 years of age. These data are taken from a study of post-analysis software for immune sequencing data (dated by TCRdb to between 2014 and 2017). With regard to the full study: Recorded disease courses included relapsing-remitting, secondary progressive and progressive-relapsing multiple sclerosis, with some patients lacking subtype annotation. The patient repertoires were compared against 11 previously published healthy control repertoires obtained from donors aged roughly 6 to 28 years. A subset of samples was prepared in parallel using single-end sample barcoding, then pooled and co-amplified after Illumina adapter ligation.

The CDR1 and CDR2 encoded by the germline V gene are ENHRY and SYGVKD. Spanning cysteine to phenylalanine, the CDR3 consists of 12 amino acids. This entry keeps only the CDR3 DNA: 36 bases, framed from base 1. Compared with germline, V lacks 11 bases and J lacks 5 bases; bases without a gene match: 9. Study-level results and caveats: Significantly higher frequencies in patients than in controls were found for roughly five TRBV segments, including TRBV5-6, TRBV5-1 and TRBV20-1. Compared with controls, multiple sclerosis patients had significantly lower normalized Chao1 diversity, a finding suggesting substantial peripheral T-cell clonal expansion. Direct clustering with F measure showed strong co-clustering of samples prepared in the same batch, prompting a batch-effect correction. The control group was slightly older than the multiple sclerosis patient group.

The chain is encoded by TRBV10-3 joined to TRBJ2-7; TRBD1 fits 7 bases in the junction. Sequencing was performed on blood. This TCR came from a girl between 5 and 17 years old with multiple sclerosis. The CDR3 protein is CAAKTGSHEQYF. The DNA sequence follows: TGTGCCGCGAAGACAGGGTCCCACGAGCAGTACTTC.